The rows below give T cell receptor beta chains drawn from one sample of a study of shared clonotypes between healthy human individuals. Here immunoSEQ multiplex PCR was the method, and the copy in TCRdb shows in-frame clones only, minus some. The table shows about 2.1 million clones, with 93% occurring only once. The specimen was naive CD8+ T cells from PBMCs. The source is a man between 18 and 35 years old in good health. Some clones in this sample may be carry-over from other donors' samples. Each CDR3 is given with its conserved first and last residue. Each record gives: J gene, V gene, CDR3 protein.

>TRBJ2-7|TRBV11-2
CASSSLRGSYEQYF
>TRBJ2-7|TRBV11-1
CASSPESTSRSYEQYF
>TRBJ2-1|TRBV29-1
CSVAPGQGAFF
>TRBJ2-2|TRBV4-1
CASSVGAPGGGGELFF
>TRBJ2-7|TRBV6-6
CASRRSAVTRDYEQYF
>TRBJ2-7|TRBV6-1
CASSNINSYEQYF
>TRBJ1-1|TRBV7-9
CASSPLDSSAALEAFF
>TRBJ2-5|TRBV30
CAWSVGETQYF
>TRBJ2-6|TRBV6-5
CATVSGANVLTF
>TRBJ2-7|TRBV7-9
CASSQDIGLAGIYEQYF
>TRBJ2-3|TRBV7-3
CASSLTQGDTQYF